This T cell receptor beta chain was sequenced for a study of cytomegalovirus exposure and HLA in healthy donors. This clone was counted a few times. With 60 Vbeta and 13 Jbeta primers, the PCR was carried out. The protocol was immunoSEQ multiplex PCR, while the TCRdb copy is restricted to in-frame clones and leaves out a portion. The sample has 85,000 to 100,000 clones, roughly 75% seen once. The V gene lost 0 bases and the J gene lost 8 bases, with 5 bases spanning the gap. The CDR3 consists of 11 residues. Germline V gene data show CDR1 as SGHDT and CDR2 as YYEEEE. Material for sequencing was PBMCs. The receptor's source is a woman aged 55-70 years in good health and CMV-seronegative. This chain uses TRBV5-6 with TRBJ1-1; D gene ambiguous. CDR3 bases: TGTGCCAGCAGCTTGGAGAGAGAAGCTTTCTTT. This encodes CASSLEREAFF.